This TCR beta chain derives from a study of T-cell memory formation after mild COVID-19. Study-wide background: Among the donors, TCR clusters were largely specific to each donor.

Researchers used 5'RACE with constant-segment primers to make TCR alpha and TCR beta cDNA libraries that carry sample barcodes and UMIs. Via MiXCR, TCRdb re-called the 5' RACE reads, giving one row per CDR3 protein. The sample consists of 350,000 or so distinct CDR3 sequences, 20% to 25% of them appearing once. The CDR3 covers 13 residues. Trimming pared 4 bases from V and 12 bases from J, leaving 17 bases between. CDR1 and CDR2 from the germline V gene are SGHDT and YYEEEE. Turning to this clonotype: What it recognizes is unknown.

General study results and limits: Of the contracting clones, CD4+ ones lay mainly in CM and EM, and CD8+ ones in EMRA. Clones shrinking from day 15 to 85 showed even CD4/CD8 mixes; later expanders tilted CD4+.

The receptor was isolated from a man between 18 and 35 years old who had mild COVID-19 (a few samples of this study predate the infection). Cell type and time point are not known. The sequenced material came from PBMCs or a T cell subset sorted from them (not recorded which). The chain carries TRBV5-6 and TRBJ1-5, with a possible D match to TRBD1 (6 bases). This chain's CDR3 is CASSPKGVAHQHF. The CDR3 DNA reads TGTGCCAGCAGCCCCAAGGGGGTCGCGCACCAGCATTTT.